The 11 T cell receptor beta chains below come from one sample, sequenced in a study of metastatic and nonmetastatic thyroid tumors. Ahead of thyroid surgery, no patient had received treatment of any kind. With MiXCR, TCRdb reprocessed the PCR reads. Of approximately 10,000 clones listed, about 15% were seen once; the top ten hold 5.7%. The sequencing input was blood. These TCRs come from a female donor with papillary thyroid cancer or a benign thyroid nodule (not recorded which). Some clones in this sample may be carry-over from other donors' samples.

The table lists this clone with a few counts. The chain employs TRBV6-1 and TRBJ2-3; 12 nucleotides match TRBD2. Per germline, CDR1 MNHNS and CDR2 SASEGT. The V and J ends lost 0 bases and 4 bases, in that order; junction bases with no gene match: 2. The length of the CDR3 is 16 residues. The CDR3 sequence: CASSEALAGGPDTQYF. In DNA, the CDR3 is TGTGCCAGCAGTGAAGCGCTAGCGGGGGGGCCAGATACGCAGTATTTT.

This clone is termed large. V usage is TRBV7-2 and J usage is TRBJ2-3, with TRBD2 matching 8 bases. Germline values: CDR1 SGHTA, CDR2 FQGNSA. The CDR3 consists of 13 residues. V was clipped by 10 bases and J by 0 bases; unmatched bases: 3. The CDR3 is CAISSGSTDTQYF. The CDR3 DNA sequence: TGTGCCATCTCTAGCGGGAGCACAGATACGCAGTATTTT.

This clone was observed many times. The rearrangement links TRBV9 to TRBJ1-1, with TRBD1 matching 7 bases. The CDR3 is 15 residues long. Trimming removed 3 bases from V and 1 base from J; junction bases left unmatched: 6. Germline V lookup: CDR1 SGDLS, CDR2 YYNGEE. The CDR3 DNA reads TGTGCCAGCAGCGGAGCCGGGACAGAGAACACTGAAGCTTTCTTT. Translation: CASSGAGTENTEAFF.

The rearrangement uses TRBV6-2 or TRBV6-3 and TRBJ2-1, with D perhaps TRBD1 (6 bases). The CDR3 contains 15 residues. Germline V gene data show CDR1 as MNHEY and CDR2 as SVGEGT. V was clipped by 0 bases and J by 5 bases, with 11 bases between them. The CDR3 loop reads CASSYSAGADNEQFF. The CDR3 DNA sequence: TGTGCCAGCAGTTACTCGGCAGGGGCGGACAATGAGCAGTTCTTC.

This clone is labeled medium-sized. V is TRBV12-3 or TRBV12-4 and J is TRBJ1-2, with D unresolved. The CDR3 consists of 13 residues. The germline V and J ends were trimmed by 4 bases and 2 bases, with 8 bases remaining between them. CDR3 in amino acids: CASSWSNNYGYTF. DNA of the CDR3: TGTGCCAGCAGTTGGAGCAACAACTATGGCTACACCTTC.

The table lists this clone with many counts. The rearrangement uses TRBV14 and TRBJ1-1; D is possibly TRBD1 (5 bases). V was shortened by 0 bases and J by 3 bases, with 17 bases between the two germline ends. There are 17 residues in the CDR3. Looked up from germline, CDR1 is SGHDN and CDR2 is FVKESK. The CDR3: CASSQELGLLPHTEAFF. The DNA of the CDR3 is TGTGCCAGCAGCCAAGAGTTGGGACTACTACCCCACACTGAAGCTTTCTTT.

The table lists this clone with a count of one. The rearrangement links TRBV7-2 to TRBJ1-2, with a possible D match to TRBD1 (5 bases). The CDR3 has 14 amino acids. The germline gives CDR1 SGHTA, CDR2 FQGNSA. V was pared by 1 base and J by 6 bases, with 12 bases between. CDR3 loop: CASSLGSLQDGYTF. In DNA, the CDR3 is TGTGCCAGCAGCTTAGGTTCTCTACAGGATGGCTACACCTTC.

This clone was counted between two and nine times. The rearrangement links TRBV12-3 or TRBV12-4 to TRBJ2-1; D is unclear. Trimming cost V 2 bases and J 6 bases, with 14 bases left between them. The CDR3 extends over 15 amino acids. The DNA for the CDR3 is TGTGCCAGCAGTTTATCCCATGAGATAGTCAATGAGCAGTTCTTC. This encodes CASSLSHEIVNEQFF.

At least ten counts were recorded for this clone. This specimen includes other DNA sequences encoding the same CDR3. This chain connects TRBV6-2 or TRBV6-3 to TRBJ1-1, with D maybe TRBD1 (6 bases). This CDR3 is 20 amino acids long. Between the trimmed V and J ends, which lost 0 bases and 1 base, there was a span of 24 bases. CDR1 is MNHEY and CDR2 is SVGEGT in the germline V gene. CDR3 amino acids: CASSYSMVEWGPGKNTEAFF. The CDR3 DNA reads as TGTGCCAGCAGTTACTCGATGGTCGAATGGGGGCCCGGAAAGAACACTGAAGCTTTCTTT.

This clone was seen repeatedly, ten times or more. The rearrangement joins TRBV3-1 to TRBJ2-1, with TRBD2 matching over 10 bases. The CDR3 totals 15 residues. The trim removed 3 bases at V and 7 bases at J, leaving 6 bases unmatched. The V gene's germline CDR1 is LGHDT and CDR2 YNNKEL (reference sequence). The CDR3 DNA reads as TGTGCCAGCAGCCAGCTAGCGGGGGCCGGGAATGAGCAGTTCTTC. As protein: CASSQLAGAGNEQFF.

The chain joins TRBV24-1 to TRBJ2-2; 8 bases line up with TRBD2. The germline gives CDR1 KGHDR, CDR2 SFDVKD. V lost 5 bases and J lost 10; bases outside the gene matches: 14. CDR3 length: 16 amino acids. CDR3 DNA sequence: TGTGCCACCAGTGCCCCCGGGGGGGCTCGCACCTTGGAGCTGTTTTTT. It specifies CATSAPGGARTLELFF.